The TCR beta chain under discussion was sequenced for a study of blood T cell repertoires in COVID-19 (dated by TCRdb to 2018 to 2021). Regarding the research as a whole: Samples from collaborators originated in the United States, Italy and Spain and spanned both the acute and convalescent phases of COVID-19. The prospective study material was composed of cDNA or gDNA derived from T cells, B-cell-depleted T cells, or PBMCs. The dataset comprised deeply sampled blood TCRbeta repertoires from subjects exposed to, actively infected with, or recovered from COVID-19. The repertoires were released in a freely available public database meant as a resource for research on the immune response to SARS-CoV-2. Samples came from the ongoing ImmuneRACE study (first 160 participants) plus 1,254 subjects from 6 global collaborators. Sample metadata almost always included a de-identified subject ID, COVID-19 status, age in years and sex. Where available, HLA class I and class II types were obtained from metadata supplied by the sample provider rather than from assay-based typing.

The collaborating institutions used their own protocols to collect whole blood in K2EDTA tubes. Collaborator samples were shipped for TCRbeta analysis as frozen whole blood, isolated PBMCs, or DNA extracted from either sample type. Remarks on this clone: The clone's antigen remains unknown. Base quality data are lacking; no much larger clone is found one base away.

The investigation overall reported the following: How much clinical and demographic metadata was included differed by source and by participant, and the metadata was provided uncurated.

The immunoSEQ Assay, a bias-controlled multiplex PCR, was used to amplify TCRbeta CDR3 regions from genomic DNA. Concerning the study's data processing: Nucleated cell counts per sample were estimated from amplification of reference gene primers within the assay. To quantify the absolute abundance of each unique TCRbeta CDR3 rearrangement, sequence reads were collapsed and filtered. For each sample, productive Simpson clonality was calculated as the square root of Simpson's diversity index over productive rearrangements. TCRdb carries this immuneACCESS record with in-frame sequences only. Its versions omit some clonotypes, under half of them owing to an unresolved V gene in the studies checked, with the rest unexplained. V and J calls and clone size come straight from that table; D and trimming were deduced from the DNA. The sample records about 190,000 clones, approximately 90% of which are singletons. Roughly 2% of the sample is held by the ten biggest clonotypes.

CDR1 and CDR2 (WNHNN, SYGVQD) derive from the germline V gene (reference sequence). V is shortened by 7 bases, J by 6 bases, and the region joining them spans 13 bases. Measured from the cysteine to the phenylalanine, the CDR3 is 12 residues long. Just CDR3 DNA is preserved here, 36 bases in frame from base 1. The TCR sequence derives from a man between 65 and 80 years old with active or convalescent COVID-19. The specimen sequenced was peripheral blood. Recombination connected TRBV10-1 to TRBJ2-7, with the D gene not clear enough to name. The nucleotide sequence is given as TGCGCCAGCATTGGGCCCCGCTGCGAGCAGTACTTC. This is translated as CASIGPRCEQYF.